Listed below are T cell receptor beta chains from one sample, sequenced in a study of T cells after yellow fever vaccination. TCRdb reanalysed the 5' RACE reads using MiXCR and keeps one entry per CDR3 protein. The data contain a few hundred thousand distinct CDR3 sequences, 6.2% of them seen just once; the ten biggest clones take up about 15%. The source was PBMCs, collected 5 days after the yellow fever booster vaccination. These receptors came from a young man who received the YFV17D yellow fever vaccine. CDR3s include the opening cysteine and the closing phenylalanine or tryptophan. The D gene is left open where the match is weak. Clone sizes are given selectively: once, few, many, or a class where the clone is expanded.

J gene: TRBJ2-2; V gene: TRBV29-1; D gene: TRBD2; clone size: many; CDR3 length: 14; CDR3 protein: CSVTSGPNTGELFF
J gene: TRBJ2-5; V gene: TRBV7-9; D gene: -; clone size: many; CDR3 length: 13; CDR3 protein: CASTRHGQETQYF
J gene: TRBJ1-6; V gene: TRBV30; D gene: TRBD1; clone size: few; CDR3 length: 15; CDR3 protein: CAWSRQGALDSPLHF
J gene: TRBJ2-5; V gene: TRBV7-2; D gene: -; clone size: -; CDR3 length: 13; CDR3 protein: CASSLVSRETQYF
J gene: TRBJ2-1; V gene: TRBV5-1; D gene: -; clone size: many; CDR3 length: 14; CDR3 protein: CASSLNLAFNEQFF
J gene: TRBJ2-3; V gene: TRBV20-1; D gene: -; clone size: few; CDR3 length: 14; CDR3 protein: CSARAGLSTDTQYF
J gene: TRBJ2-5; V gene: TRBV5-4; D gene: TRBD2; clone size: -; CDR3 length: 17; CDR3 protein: CASSLYTSTGGQETQYF
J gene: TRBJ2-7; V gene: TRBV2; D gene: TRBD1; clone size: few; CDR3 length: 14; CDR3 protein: CASSATGAPRLQYF
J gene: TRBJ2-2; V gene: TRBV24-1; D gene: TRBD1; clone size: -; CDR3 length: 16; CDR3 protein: CATSDPGQGVTGELFF
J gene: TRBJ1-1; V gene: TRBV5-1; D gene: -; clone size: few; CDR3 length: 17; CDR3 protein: CASSLVPGLEPSTEAFF